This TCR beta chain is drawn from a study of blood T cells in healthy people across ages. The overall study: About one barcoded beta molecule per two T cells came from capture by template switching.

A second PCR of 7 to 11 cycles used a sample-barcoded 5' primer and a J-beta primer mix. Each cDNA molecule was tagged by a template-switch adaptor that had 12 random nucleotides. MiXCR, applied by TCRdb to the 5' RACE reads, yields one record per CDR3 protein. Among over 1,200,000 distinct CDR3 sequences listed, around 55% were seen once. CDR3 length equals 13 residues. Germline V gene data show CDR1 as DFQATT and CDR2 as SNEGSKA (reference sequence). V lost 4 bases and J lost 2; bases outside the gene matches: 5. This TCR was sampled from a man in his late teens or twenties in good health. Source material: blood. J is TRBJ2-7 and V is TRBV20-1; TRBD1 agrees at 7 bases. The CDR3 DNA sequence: TGCAGTGCTACGAGGGGGCGAGCCTACGAGCAGTACTTC. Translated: CSATRGRAYEQYF.